This T cell receptor (beta chain) was captured in a study of yellow fever vaccine responses in identical twins. Study results and caveats: Convergence reportedly seemed to mark part of the twins' vaccine T cell response, with personalization marking the rest.

MiXCR, run by TCRdb on the RT-PCR reads, gives a single entry per CDR3 protein. The sample consists of approximately 32,000 distinct CDR3 sequences, 45% to 65% of them appearing once. This clonotype showed up just a few times. Its antigen is unknown. This sequence originates from a woman in her late teens or twenties who received the yellow fever vaccine. Sequences were derived from T cells from blood (PBMCs), unsorted or a sorted subset (not recorded which), sampled before or after yellow fever vaccination (not recorded which).

The CDR3 DNA sequence: TGCGCCAGCAGCTTGGAAGACCTTTCGAGCTCTGAAGCTTTCTTT. Translation gives CASSLEDLSSSEAFF. The chain is built from TRBV5-1 and TRBJ1-1; no firm D call. The germline V gene has CDR1 SGHRS and CDR2 YFSETQ. The CDR3 covers 15 residues. V was trimmed by 0 bases and J by 6 bases, leaving 15 bases between them.